The following is a T cell receptor beta chain sequence with its context. Its antigen remains unidentified. The data derive from a study of shared clonotypes between healthy human individuals. Only in-frame clones appear in the TCRdb table, and some are missing; sequencing was by immunoSEQ multiplex PCR. The profile shows millions of clones, around 90% of them singletons. The study's findings and limits: Generation probabilities were higher for clonotypes shared across all four sorted-subset donors than for unshared ones.

The CD4+ fraction was divided into a CD45RA+ naive subset and a CD45RA-negative memory subset. CDR1 and CDR2 (germline): GTSNPN, SVGIG (reference sequence). V lost 2 bases and J lost 5; bases outside the gene matches: 3. The CDR3 spans 13 residues. This receptor was taken from a young man in good health. The specimen was naive CD4+ T cells sorted from blood. The subset denotes: CD45RA+ positively selected. The chain links TRBV30 to TRBJ2-3, with 8 bases aligning to TRBD2. As DNA, the CDR3 is TGTGCCTGGAGTAGCGGGAGAAAAGATACGCAGTATTTT. This translates into CAWSSGRKDTQYF.